These T cell receptor beta chains were read from a single sample in a study of cytomegalovirus exposure and HLA in healthy donors. Sequencing was performed with immunoSEQ multiplex PCR; in TCRdb, only in-frame clones are kept and a portion is missing. This table holds roughly 180,000 clones, just under 80% found once. The sample comprised PBMCs. The receptors derive from a man aged 25-40 years in good health and CMV-seronegative. Both conserved end residues are part of each CDR3. D genes are given only for firm matches. Only some rows state a clone size, as once, few, many or a class for expanded clones.

cdr3_aa,cdr3_nt,d_call,v_call,clone_size,j_call
CASSYSGGGGYTF,TGTGCCAGCAGTTACTCCGGGGGAGGGGGCTACACCTTC,.,TRBV6-5,.,TRBJ1-2
CASTFSGGLRTEAFF,TGTGCCAGCACCTTCTCCGGGGGTCTACGCACTGAAGCTTTCTTT,.,TRBV7-2,.,TRBJ1-1
CASSLGQGVFQPQHF,TGTGCCAGCAGCCTAGGACAGGGAGTTTTTCAGCCCCAGCATTTT,TRBD1,TRBV6-5,few,TRBJ1-5
CASSYRSGGALETQYF,TGTGCCAGCAGTTACAGGAGCGGGGGGGCCTTAGAGACCCAGTACTTC,TRBD2,TRBV6-5,.,TRBJ2-5
CASSFLAGGTYEQYF,TGTGCCAGCAGTTTTCTAGCGGGAGGGACCTACGAGCAGTACTTC,TRBD2,TRBV27,.,TRBJ2-7
CASSQSRQGGAEQYF,TGCGCCAGCAGCCAATCTAGACAGGGGGGAGCCGAGCAGTACTTC,TRBD1,TRBV4-3,.,TRBJ2-7
CASSLGLATDTQYF,TGTGCCAGCAGCTTGGGACTAGCTACCGATACGCAGTATTTT,TRBD2,TRBV7-2,.,TRBJ2-3
CASGVGQGVEKLFF,TGTGCCAGTGGGGTTGGACAGGGGGTCGAAAAACTGTTTTTT,TRBD1,TRBV6-5,.,TRBJ1-4
CAIFAGGGNYNEQFF,TGTGCCATCTTCGCTGGAGGCGGGAACTACAATGAGCAGTTCTTC,.,TRBV10-3,.,TRBJ2-1
CASSPRTGVAETQYF,TGTGCCAGCAGCCCCCGAACAGGGGTGGCGGAGACCCAGTACTTC,TRBD1,TRBV9,.,TRBJ2-5
CASSLAHVAGGYEQYF,TGTGCTAGCAGCTTAGCGCACGTAGCGGGGGGATACGAGCAGTACTTC,TRBD2,TRBV7-7,.,TRBJ2-7
CASSVGQSGSYNEQFF,TGTGCCAGCAGCGTAGGTCAGAGCGGCTCCTACAATGAGCAGTTCTTC,.,TRBV9,.,TRBJ2-1
CASTPGQVNEKLFF,TGTGCCAGCACACCGGGACAGGTCAATGAAAAACTGTTTTTT,TRBD1,TRBV28,.,TRBJ1-4
CSVEDRGLAGHEQFF,TGCAGCGTTGAAGATAGGGGACTAGCGGGACATGAGCAGTTCTTC,TRBD2,TRBV29-1,.,TRBJ2-1